A single sample is the source of the 5 T cell receptor beta chains below, sequenced in a study of spatial heterogeneity in lung cancer. Findings of the study overall: In tumors, expanded intratumoral alpha and beta TCR counts tracked mutation counts.

These receptors have no known antigen. TCRdb called the 5' RACE reads again in MiXCR, with one record for every CDR3 protein. The sample has a few thousand distinct CDR3 sequences, 10% to 13% seen once. Time point specified: sample taken at primary tumor resection. The sample in question was lung tumor tissue, obtained at surgery. The receptors stem from a female donor with early-stage non-small cell lung cancer.

The chain combines TRBV27 with TRBJ1-2, with a tentative D call TRBD1 (6 bases). Germline CDR1 and CDR2: MNHEY and SMNVEV (reference sequence). This CDR3 is built from 12 residues. V was cut by 7 bases and J by 5 bases, with 11 bases left in between. The CDR3 spells CASKGGSYGYTF. As DNA, the CDR3 is TGTGCCAGCAAGGGGGGATCGTATGGCTACACCTTC.

The table lists this clonotype with a count of one. V usage is TRBV20-1 and J usage is TRBJ1-1; D is perhaps TRBD1 (6 bases). Trimming took off 5 bases at V and 2 bases at J, with 9 bases between the two ends. Germline V gives CDR1 DFQATT, CDR2 SNEGSKA (reference sequence). The length of the CDR3 is 12 residues. The CDR3, as DNA: TGCAGTGCTGAGGGGGGTAACACTGAAGCTTTCTTT. Its protein is CSAEGGNTEAFF.

This clonotype was detected a few times. The CDR3 reads CASRSSATEKLFF. The CDR3 coding sequence is TGTGCCAGCCGGTCTTCGGCGACGGAAAAACTGTTTTTT. The chain carries TRBV6-2 or TRBV6-3 and TRBJ1-4; D is unresolved. The CDR3 is 13 residues long. CDR1 and CDR2 from the germline V gene are MNHEY and SVGEGT. Trimming stripped 8 bases from V and 8 bases from J, with 15 bases between.

By sample fraction, this clonotype is medium-sized. The V gene is TRBV7-2, the J gene TRBJ2-5; 11 bases map to TRBD1. The CDR3 is made up of 18 amino acids. The V gene's germline CDR1 is SGHTA and CDR2 FQGNSA. V trimming: 1 base; J trimming: 4 bases; junction bases outside the gene matches: 11. CDR3 sequence reads: CASSLELRTGGASETQYF. The CDR3 bases are TGTGCCAGCAGCTTAGAACTACGGACAGGGGGCGCCTCAGAGACCCAGTACTTC.

In its sample, this clonotype is medium-sized (0.01 to 0.1%). A read error may account for a junction end that differs from germline. The chain has TRBV10-3 and TRBJ2-5; 14 bases line up with TRBD2. CDR3 size: 14 residues. The germline CDR1 and CDR2 sequences are ENHRY and SYGVKD. This chain's CDR3 is CATGPGLAGESQYF. In DNA, the CDR3 is TGTGCCACGGGACCGGGACTAGCGGGAGAGTCCCAGTACTTC.